What follows describes a single T cell receptor beta chain. This sample is drawn from a study of blood T cell repertoires in COVID-19. Study as a whole: From the United States, Italy and Spain came samples of acute and convalescent COVID-19. Sources were T cells, B-cell-depleted T cells, or PBMCs; the material itself was cDNA or gDNA.

Authors' analysis steps: Cell counts per sample came from amplifying reference gene primers. Using immunoSEQ multiplex PCR, the repertoire was profiled, and TCRdb retains in-frame clones only, with some absent. The V and J calls and the clone size are those of that table, but D and trimming were determined from the DNA. Here the sample spans under 140,000 clones, more than 70% being singletons. The CDR3 runs 16 residues. Germline CDR1 SEHNR, CDR2 FQNEAQ (reference sequence). V was shortened by 0 bases and J by 7 bases, with 16 bases between the two germline ends. The specimen sequenced was peripheral blood. The TCR was taken from a woman between 50 and 59 years old with acute or convalescent COVID-19. The chain links TRBV7-9 to TRBJ1-5, with D perhaps TRBD1 (6 bases). The CDR3 coding sequence is TGTGCCAGCAGCTTAGCCAGGGGAGGGGTTGGGCAGCCCCAGCATTTT. This translates into CASSLARGGVGQPQHF.